This T cell receptor (beta chain) was profiled in a study of cytomegalovirus exposure and HLA in healthy donors (dated 2017 in TCRdb). Some background on the complete study: An earlier analysis of approximately 640 of the donors reported approximately 300 Gb of sequence data and roughly 110 million unique TCR beta sequences from 150 million to 200 million T cells. Approximately 300 gigabases of sequencing data and 91 million or so unique TCR sequences made up an early release that covered over 550 HLA-typed donors. Of the approximately 400 genotyped donors, about 80% fell in the genetic ancestry cluster associated with self-reported Caucasian donors. The aim of the study was to test whether cataloging public T cell receptors could identify signatures of past pathogen exposure. The study profiled the T cell repertoires of 550 to 700 subjects by immunosequencing and related them to cytomegalovirus serostatus. Along with the approximately 670-subject first cohort, a separate validation cohort of 120 different subjects was used. To predict cytomegalovirus infection status, the study combined high-throughput TCR immunosequencing, statistical association of individual TCRs with disease status, and machine learning. To study patterns of TCR occurrence, a later analysis re-analyzed previously published TCR beta repertoires from around 700 donors and added high-resolution HLA genotyping. Rather than using new phenotypic data, the later analysis identified candidate immune exposures from TCR beta sequences and from how often those sequences occurred across donors. An earlier analysis of 500 to 650 of the donors applied high-throughput TCR beta sequencing to assess whether each TCR beta V gene segment acted as functional or pseudogenic. Alongside the repertoire data, information on donor age, sex, ethnicity and CMV serostatus was compiled. A later genetic analysis used genome-wide SNP genotypes for about 60% of the roughly 700 donors, treating that subset as a discovery cohort. Every repertoire in the discovery cohort had been generated on one and the same sequencing platform. HLA typing included class I and class II loci at four-digit resolution. Typing coverage varied by locus: roughly 620-630 donors for A, B, C, DRB1 and DQB1; approximately 500 for DQA1; over 600 for DPA1; under 490 for DPB1. Four to six DR-DQ haplotypes were handled as single units for association and clustering, since linkage in the cohort was strong. On average, around 200,000 unique TCR beta nucleotide sequences were sequenced per donor among a few hundred genotyped donors of the cohort, with 15% to 20% of those sequences being non-productive.

The CDR3 starts with the cysteine, ends with the phenylalanine, and has 15 residues. Just CDR3 DNA is preserved here, 45 bases in frame from base 1. For CDR1 and CDR2, the germline V gene lists MNHNS and SASEGT. For this chain, trimming is 9 bases at the V end and 8 bases at the J end, and the number of junction bases without a gene match is 12. Study-level results and caveats: According to a later analysis, most CMV-associated TCR beta chains appeared to be HLA-restricted, and the HLA associations seemed to be driven largely by CMV exposure. A later analysis reported that several top co-occurrence clusters appeared linked to parvovirus B19, influenza, CMV and Epstein-Barr virus. An association between a missense DCLRE1C variant and V-gene and J-gene trimming of TCR beta chains was found in a later genetic analysis and replicated in an independent cohort. The authors suggested that the approach could potentially be generalized to other disease states and immunological phenotypes. Because some donors lacked HLA typing at each locus, the association tests relied only on the typed subset. When HLA alleles, especially DR and DQ, strongly co-occurred, TCR associations were difficult to assign to individual alleles. A further reported finding was that TCR beta sequences accurately predicted the HLA-A and HLA-B alleles for most subjects in the first cohort. An earlier analysis of around 540 of the donors showed that most TCR beta V segments appeared in productive rearrangements either about 90% or about 30% of the time, which broadly matched IMGT annotations. In a later analysis, HLA-associated TCR beta chains showed more clonal expansion and lower generation probabilities than non-associated chains that were equally common. A total of roughly 160 TCR beta chains were listed by the study as associated with cytomegalovirus. A group of highly shared sequence variants was considered likely to be a technical artifact of the sequencing pipeline. Most TCR sequences were seen in very few donors, while some public TCRs were found in many individuals. A later analysis associated about 17,000 TCR beta sequences with specific HLA alleles at a false discovery rate of 0.05. A few of the identified cytomegalovirus-associated TCR beta chains were confirmed in vitro to be specific for cytomegalovirus antigens. This cohort had only TCR beta chains sequenced, and the lack of alpha or paired-chain data limited which features could be detected. For the cohort, immune exposure information was limited to CMV serostatus. In a later genetic analysis, fewer N-insertions in productive TCRs were reported among donors in an Asian-associated ancestry cluster than the 666-donor mean. Correlated functional status among segregating V segments might be attributable to linkage disequilibrium, but an unknown experimental factor could not be ruled out. Roughly uniform sequencing depth across donors was assumed in presence/absence analyses, although this assumption may not hold. In a later analysis, TCR association rates were found to vary across HLA loci, with the most associated TCRs seen for DRB1 alleles and the fewest for HLA-C alleles. The classifier was reported to diagnose cytomegalovirus status with high specificity and sensitivity in both the original cohort and the validation cohort. Approximately 18 rarely observed V segments, including chromosome 9 orphons, were excluded from the earlier analysis of approximately 500 of the donors because counts were too low. Because the 87-base-pair reads could not distinguish some IMGT-functional V segments, including TRBV6-2 and TRBV6-3, those segments were excluded.

For this clone: The target of this receptor is not known. Qualities for individual bases were not recorded, and no much larger clone is one base off. Other DNA sequences of this sample code for an identical CDR3.

To prepare the library, the immunoSEQ multiplex PCR assay was applied. For the multiplex PCR, a mixture combining 60 forward primers for TCR Vbeta segments and 13 reverse primers for TCR Jbeta segments was used. The CDR3 region of rearranged TCR beta genes was amplified from genomic DNA by a multiplex PCR assay. The Illumina HiSeq System was used to sequence the amplified TCR beta libraries as 87-base-pair reads. The original methods were these. In a later analysis, some 80 million unique TCR beta chains were counted across the 650 to 700 repertoires, and roughly 11 million of these chains were shared by at least two donors. Raw reads were error-corrected and collapsed into unique sequences by a nearest-neighbor algorithm in which closely related sequences were merged to remove PCR and sequencing errors. To assign V, D and J gene segments, CDR3 sequences were aligned to IMGT reference sequences. For a sequence to be retained, a match of at least six nucleotides to both a V gene segment and a J gene segment was required. A rearrangement counted as productive if the CDR3 had no stop codons and remained in frame with V and J, and every other rearrangement counted as non-productive. Following IMGT convention, CDR3 was defined as the stretch from the second conserved V-encoded cysteine up to the conserved J-encoded phenylalanine. The earlier analysis of roughly 590 of the donors excluded any sequence lacking an unambiguous match to a single V gene segment. In an earlier analysis of approximately 590 of the donors, a V segment was called functional when productive rearrangements were above 56.7%, and segregating when the standard deviation between donors exceeded 5%. To diagnose cytomegalovirus status from the catalog of TCR beta chain sequences, a statistical classification framework was built. V and J gene assignment, in a later analysis, came from comparing TCR nucleotide sequences with IMGT/GENE-DB human TR gene sequences. The TCRdist pipeline was used in a later analysis to assign CDR3 sequences and most-parsimonious VDJ recombination scenarios. In a later analysis, each TCR beta chain was defined by its CDR3 amino acid sequence together with its V-gene family, and reads without a unique V-gene family were excluded. To address suspected cross-contamination and a sequencing artifact, a later analysis removed some 620 highly shared, low-generation-probability nucleotide sequences. A later analysis calculated a clonal expansion index for each public chain from normalized within-repertoire ranks of inferred template counts. In a later analysis, generation probabilities were computed with a VDJ recombination model fitted to out-of-frame rearrangements, and the resulting probabilities were checked against IGoR. Hypergeometric tests were used in a later analysis to score TCR-TCR, TCR-HLA and TCR-CMV co-occurrence, with a repertoire-size bias correction applied to the TCR pairs. To estimate false discovery rates, a later analysis permuted the HLA or CMV assignments 20 times. In a later analysis, co-occurring TCRs were grouped with DBSCAN, and TCRdist sequence similarity was added when clustering was performed within HLA-allele-positive subsets. Repertoires with fewer than 30,000 or more than 120,000 public chains, plus five repertoires with anomalous nucleotide sharing, were excluded from co-occurrence clustering. TCRdb retrieved this table from immuneACCESS and kept in-frame rearrangements only. Not all clones are present; in checked studies, unresolved V genes account for under half, and no reason is known for the remainder. V and J calls and clone size are those listed in that table; D and trimming were worked out from the DNA. For this sample the table gives about 160,000 clones, of which around 78% were detected only once. Clones ranked in the top ten supply roughly 1.6% of the sample.

In total, approximately 610 healthy bone marrow donors made up the cohort. All cohort members were sampled while nominally healthy, although unrecorded immune exposures were likely present. The donor was CMV seronegative and belonged to the group of around 350 seronegative cohort members. Each donor provided a peripheral blood sample, and peripheral blood mononuclear cells were used for TCR beta sequencing. The Qiagen DNeasy Blood Extraction Kit was used to extract genomic DNA from the blood cell samples. Sequenced input: PBMCs. The sequence came from a man aged 40-49 years in good health and CMV-seronegative. The chain links TRBV6-1 with TRBJ2-5, with TRBD2 matching 13 junction bases. The CDR3 protein is CASNPGLAGKETQYF. At the DNA level, the sequence is TGTGCCAGTAACCCGGGACTAGCGGGAAAGGAAACCCAGTACTTC.